This TCR beta chain came from a study of PD-L1 blockade in urothelial cancer listed by TCRdb under 2017. General notes on the study: All patients started therapy around 2014 and received atezolizumab 1,200 mg intravenously every 3 weeks. Pretreatment tumor samples, along with matched peripheral blood serially collected before and after atezolizumab treatment, were subjected to TCR sequencing. Pretreatment blood TCR-seq was available for nearly 30 patients, at least one posttreatment blood collection was obtained for about 24 patients, and tumor TCR-seq was available for about 24 patients. Whole exome sequencing and RNA sequencing of pretreatment tumors were performed alongside TCR sequencing in the same patients. An ECOG performance status of 0 or 1 was recorded for the patients, and 0 to 3 prior chemotherapy regimens had been received by the patients. Blood samples were analyzed at two time points: 3 weeks after treatment start (second dose) and 6 weeks after treatment start. Under ten patients achieved durable clinical benefit and some 21 did not. Durable clinical benefit meant progression-free survival longer than 6 months, and TCR features were also tested against progression-free and overall survival. Blood samples gave median yields of roughly 150,000 T cells and around 88,000 unique TCRs, along with a median clonality of 0.080. Somatic, immune and clinical correlates of response to PD-L1 blockade with atezolizumab in urothelial cancer were the focus of an exploratory multi-omic analysis. About 85% of the roughly 29 patients were males with bladder-origin urothelial cancer, and about 65% of the roughly 30 reported a prior smoking history.

The paper's findings and limits, for the study overall: Improved progression-free and overall survival was associated with having pretreatment peripheral blood TCR clonality below the median. Because the sample size was small (n = 29) and many of the analyses were exploratory, the results are meant to be hypothesis-generating. At 3 weeks after the start of treatment, tumor-associated TCR clones in peripheral blood had expanded more in patients with durable benefit (n ≈ 20, p = 0.022).

Synthetic TCR analog templates were spiked into each PCR so that absolute template abundance could be estimated from read counts. TCRbeta CDR3 regions were amplified from genomic DNA with bias-controlled V and J gene primers using the immunoSEQ assay. Sequencing of rearranged TCRbeta segments was performed at approximately 20X coverage. The original methods were these. Clustering was used to correct sequencing errors, and CDR3s were annotated against IMGT to assign V, D and J genes. Out-of-frame and stop-codon sequences were excluded, and only productive TCRbeta rearrangements were used in downstream analyses. Clonality was computed as one minus Shannon entropy normalized by the log of the number of unique productive sequences. Clones differing between time points or between blood and tumor were identified by Fisher's exact test with Benjamini-Hochberg correction at adjusted p below 0.01. TCRdb limited this immuneACCESS table to in-frame rearrangements with V and J called. A share of clones is missing; checked studies link under half to unresolved V genes, and the rest is unexplained. That table furnishes V, J and clone size, whereas the DNA furnished D and trimming. For this sample the table gives approximately 48,000 clones, of which around nine tenths were detected only once. Clones ranked in the top ten supply approximately 14% of the sample.

The time point label, read with the paper, signifies: pretreatment peripheral blood. A cohort of about 31 patients with locally advanced or metastatic urothelial carcinoma, treated at Memorial Sloan Kettering on a trial protocol, was included. Peripheral blood mononuclear cells were collected pretreatment and during treatment, with between 1 and 8 total time points obtained per patient. The Qiagen DNeasy Blood extraction kit was used to purify genomic DNA from total PBMCs and tumor samples. PBMCs were collected pretreatment and during treatment, and were isolated and stored as previously described. The CDR3 runs 15 residues from the cysteine to the phenylalanine. Only CDR3 DNA remains: 45 bases, in frame from the first base. The germline V end is reduced by 7 bases and the J end by 4 bases; junction bases left unmatched: 6. Looking up the germline V gene (reference sequence) yields CDR1 MNHEY and CDR2 SMNVEV.

Notes on this clone: Its antigen target is currently unknown. No much larger clone is present one base from it, and per-base qualities are unavailable.

This receptor was obtained from an older woman with urothelial cancer. Here the chain combines TRBV27 and TRBJ2-3, and 12 bases in between align with TRBD2. The sample consisted of PBMCs, taken around atezolizumab (anti-PD-L1) treatment. The CDR3 is CASNRTSGAPDTQYF. The sequenced DNA: TGTGCCAGCAATCGGACTAGCGGGGCCCCAGATACGCAGTATTTT.